Below, 9 T cell receptor beta chains from the same sample are listed, as sequenced in a study of T cells after yellow fever vaccination. TCRdb passed the 5' RACE reads through MiXCR, listing each CDR3 protein once. The sample lists around 320,000 distinct CDR3 sequences; 3.5% to 4.5% were seen once. The source material was PBMCs, sampled 15 days after the yellow fever booster vaccination. The receptors derive from a man younger than 30 who received the YFV17D yellow fever vaccine.

The chain has TRBV5-4 and TRBJ2-3; 10 bases match TRBD2. CDR1 and CDR2 (germline): SGHNT, YYREEE (reference sequence). The CDR3 runs to 16 residues. Trimming took 2 bases from V and 4 from J; bases not matched to a gene: 7. The CDR3 loop reads CASSFALAGVSDTQYF. DNA for the CDR3: TGTGCCAGCAGCTTCGCCCTAGCGGGGGTCTCAGATACGCAGTATTTT.

This clonotype has just a few counts. This chain links TRBV6-6 with TRBJ1-1; tentatively, D is TRBD1 (5 bases). Trimming took off 6 bases at V and 1 base at J, with 12 bases between the two ends. Germline CDR1 reads MNHNY; CDR2 reads SVGAGI (reference sequence). The CDR3 runs to 14 residues. The CDR3 sequence: CASSQIQENTEAFF. DNA for the CDR3: TGTGCCAGCAGCCAGATACAGGAGAACACTGAAGCTTTCTTT.

This clonotype came up a few times. The gene calls are TRBV6-5 and TRBJ1-3, with 7 bases aligning to TRBD1. This CDR3 region has 14 residues. CDR1 and CDR2 from the germline V gene are MNHEY and SVGAGI. J gave up 4 bases and V 0 bases, and 0 bases lay outside the gene matches. The CDR3 is CASSYSRGGNTIYF. Here the CDR3 DNA reads TGTGCCAGCAGTTACTCCAGGGGGGGAAACACCATATATTTT.

This clonotype was counted between two and nine times. V is TRBV7-2 and J is TRBJ2-6; tentatively, D is TRBD1 or TRBD2 (5 bases each). Germline V gives CDR1 SGHTA, CDR2 FQGNSA. V dropped 5 bases and J dropped 0 bases, with 14 bases sitting between them. The CDR3 consists of 17 residues. CDR3 coding DNA: TGTGCCAGCAGCCTCCAGGGACGGAGCTCTGGGGCCAACGTCCTGACTTTC. Translated, it gives CASSLQGRSSGANVLTF.

The chain couples TRBV29-1 to TRBJ1-2; no firm D call. The length of the CDR3 is 11 residues. Germline V CDR1 and CDR2: SQVTM, ANQGSEA. The ends were cut back, 5 bases at V and 2 bases at J, with 6 bases in the middle. CDR3 sequence reads: CSVQENYGYTF. CDR3 bases: TGCAGCGTTCAGGAAAACTATGGCTACACCTTC. Looking up the rest from reference TRBV29-1 and TRBJ1-2 gives the full variable domain: SAVISQKPSRDICQRGTSLTIQCQVDSQVTMMFWYRQQPGQSLTLIATANQGSEATYESGFVIDKFPISRPNLTFSTLTVSNMSPEDSSIYLCSVQENYGYTFGSGTRLTVV.

The chain uses TRBV11-1 and TRBJ2-6, with D unresolved. CDR1 is SGHAT and CDR2 is FQDESV in the germline V gene (reference sequence). V was clipped by 0 bases and J by 0 bases, with 3 bases between them. This CDR3 contains 15 residues. CDR3 sequence: CASSLAPSGANVLTF. CDR3 nucleotide sequence: TGTGCCAGCAGCTTAGCGCCCTCTGGGGCCAACGTCCTGACTTTC.

This clonotype was recorded at least ten times. This rearrangement joins TRBV29-1 to TRBJ2-7; D unresolved. The CDR3 is made up of 12 amino acids. Trimming stripped 5 bases from V and 5 bases from J, with 13 bases between. CDR1 is SQVTM and CDR2 is ANQGSEA in the germline V gene. CDR3: CSVHDGLHEQYF. CDR3 bases: TGCAGCGTTCATGACGGGTTGCACGAGCAGTACTTC.

This clonotype came up many times. V and J are TRBV5-5 and TRBJ2-7, with D uncertain. V lost 0 bases, J lost 5 bases, and 9 bases lay in between. The CDR3 runs 13 residues. Germline assignment: CDR1 SGHKS and CDR2 YYEKEE (reference sequence). The CDR3 loop is CASSLGTADEQYV. Here the CDR3 DNA reads TGTGCCAGCAGCTTGGGGACCGCGGACGAGCAGTACGTC.

DNA of the CDR3: TGTGCCAGCAGTTACTGGACCGGGACAGGGTTTAATGAGCAGTTCTTC. Translating gives CASSYWTGTGFNEQFF. The chain recombines TRBV6-5 with TRBJ2-1; 9 positions match TRBD1. Germline values: CDR1 MNHEY, CDR2 SVGAGI. V dropped 1 base and J dropped 7; count of bases not matched to a gene: 8. This CDR3 is 16 amino acids long.